The 31 T cell receptor beta chains listed next were all sequenced from one sample in a study of blood T cell repertoires in COVID-19 (dated by TCRdb to about 2020). Libraries were prepared through the immunoSEQ multiplex PCR assay. Entries here come from immuneACCESS through TCRdb and include only in-frame sequences with V and J called. Some clones fail to appear in such tables; in the studies checked, an unresolved V gene covers under half of the shortfall, and the cause of the remainder is unknown. For this sample there are tens of thousands of clones; about four fifths appear just once. Of the sample, 6.3% is held by the ten largest clones. Specimen: peripheral blood. The source is a man aged 65 to 79 with COVID-19, enrolled during active disease.

This chain joins TRBV7-2 and TRBJ2-2, with 10 bases identical to TRBD2. Germline V gives CDR1 SGHTA, CDR2 FQGNSA. This CDR3 region has 16 residues. V lost 3 bases, J lost 1 base, and 2 bases stayed unmatched. The CDR3: CASSFRTSGNTGELFF. In nucleotides, the CDR3 is TGTGCCAGCAGCTTTCGGACTAGCGGGAACACCGGGGAGCTGTTTTTT.

The chain uses TRBV9 and TRBJ2-3; tentatively, D is TRBD2 (5 bases). The CDR3 loop spans 15 amino acids. V was trimmed by 0 bases and J by 4 bases, leaving 12 bases between them. Germline values: CDR1 SGDLS, CDR2 YYNGEE. Here the CDR3 DNA reads TGTGCCAGCAGCGTAGAAGCGGAGGCGGCAGATACGCAGTATTTT. Translated: CASSVEAEAADTQYF.

V and J are TRBV5-6 and TRBJ1-2; D possibly corresponds to TRBD1 (6 bases). Between the trimmed V and J ends, which lost 0 bases and 1 base, there was a span of 7 bases. Germline assignment: CDR1 SGHDT and CDR2 YYEEEE. This CDR3 comprises 14 residues. CDR3 nucleotide sequence: TGTGCCAGCAGCTTGGGGGGGCTTAACTATGGCTACACCTTC. This codes for CASSLGGLNYGYTF.

This clone was observed a few times. The chain carries TRBV4-1 and TRBJ1-4; 11 nucleotides line up with TRBD1. Germline assignment: CDR1 MGHRA and CDR2 YSYEKL. CDR3 length: 14 amino acids. V trimming: 6 bases; J trimming: 7 bases; junction bases outside the gene matches: 4. CDR3 nucleotide sequence: TGCGCCAGCAGTCGGGACAGGGGGGCTGAAAAACTGTTTTTT. Amino acid sequence: CASSRDRGAEKLFF.

The table lists this clone with a few counts. The chain combines TRBV7-9 with TRBJ1-2; weak D call: TRBD1 (6 bases). This CDR3 is built from 13 residues. Between the trimmed V and J ends, which lost 6 bases and 2 bases, there was a span of 10 bases. Germline V gene data show CDR1 as SEHNR and CDR2 as FQNEAQ (reference sequence). CDR3 in DNA: TGTGCCAGCAGAACCGGACAGAACTATGGCTACACCTTC. As protein: CASRTGQNYGYTF.

V and J are TRBV5-1 and TRBJ1-1, with a tentative D call TRBD1 (6 bases). The CDR3 consists of 14 residues. Germline V gene lookup returns CDR1 SGHRS and CDR2 YFSETQ. V was clipped by 2 bases and J by 1 base, with 9 bases between them. This chain's CDR3 is CASSFTGTNTEAFF. The CDR3 DNA reads as TGCGCCAGCAGCTTCACAGGGACGAACACTGAAGCTTTCTTT. Using reference TRBV5-1 and TRBJ1-1 for the parts outside the CDR3, the full variable domain is KAGVTQTPRYLIKTRGQQVTLSCSPISGHRSVSWYQQTPGQGLQFLFEYFSETQRNKGNFPGRFSGRQFSNSRSEMNVSTLELGDSALYLCASSFTGTNTEAFFGQGTRLTVV.

V is TRBV28 and J is TRBJ2-1; 8 bases agree with TRBD1. Trimming at V came to 5 bases and at J to 4 bases, leaving 10 bases not matched to a gene. CDR3 length: 16 amino acids. The V gene's germline CDR1 is MDHEN and CDR2 SYDVKM. The CDR3 protein is CASSATGVGGYNEQFF. CDR3 sequence (DNA): TGTGCCAGCAGTGCGACAGGGGTCGGTGGATACAATGAGCAGTTCTTC.

The chain recombines TRBV5-1 with TRBJ2-2, with 10 bases matching TRBD1. V was pared by 4 bases and J by 4 bases, with 7 bases of the junction left unmatched. The V gene's germline CDR1 is SGHRS and CDR2 YFSETQ. This CDR3 region has 16 residues. The CDR3 protein is CASSLTGGMGTGELFF. CDR3 bases: TGCGCCAGCAGCCTGACAGGGGGCATGGGCACCGGGGAGCTGTTTTTT. Looking up the rest from reference TRBV5-1 and TRBJ2-2 gives the full variable domain: KAGVTQTPRYLIKTRGQQVTLSCSPISGHRSVSWYQQTPGQGLQFLFEYFSETQRNKGNFPGRFSGRQFSNSRSEMNVSTLELGDSALYLCASSLTGGMGTGELFFGEGSRLTVL.

This clone has just one count. The chain is built from TRBV6-5 and TRBJ2-7, with TRBD2 matching 9 bases. There are 15 residues in the CDR3. V was clipped by 0 bases and J by 2 bases; unmatched bases: 2. CDR1 is MNHEY, CDR2 SVGAGI, per germline. The CDR3 nucleotides read TGTGCCAGCAGTTACTCGACTAGCGGTACCTACGAGCAGTACTTC. Encoded protein: CASSYSTSGTYEQYF.

The chain links TRBV6-5 to TRBJ2-3; no definite D call. Germline V gene data show CDR1 as MNHEY and CDR2 as SVGAGI. This CDR3 is 14 amino acids long. V was cut by 6 bases and J by 2 bases, with 12 bases left in between. CDR3 nucleotide sequence: TGTGCCAGCAGATCCGACACCAACACAGATACGCAGTATTTT. It yields the protein CASRSDTNTDTQYF.

The chain employs TRBV5-1 and TRBJ2-3; 10 bases align to TRBD2. CDR1 is SGHRS, CDR2 YFSETQ, per germline. The CDR3 totals 16 residues. The V gene end was trimmed by 4 bases and the J gene end by 4 bases; junction bases not matched to a gene: 9. The DNA of the CDR3 is TGCGCCAGCAGCCCCGCCGGGACTAGCGTCCCAGATACGCAGTATTTT. Amino acids: CASSPAGTSVPDTQYF.

The chain links TRBV28 to TRBJ1-1; 7 bases match TRBD1. The CDR3 length is 15 residues. Germline CDR1 is MDHEN and CDR2 is SYDVKM. V was clipped by 2 bases and J by 1 base; unmatched bases: 4. The CDR3: CASSLVGGGNTEAFF. CDR3 DNA sequence: TGTGCCAGCAGTTTAGTAGGGGGCGGGAACACTGAAGCTTTCTTT.

The chain links TRBV27 to TRBJ1-5, with 7 bases that match TRBD1. Germline CDR1 reads MNHEY; CDR2 reads SMNVEV (reference sequence). The CDR3 runs 14 residues. Unmatched junction bases numbered 6, after V lost 5 bases and J lost 5 bases. This CDR3 reads CASSGGGPDQPQHF. The CDR3 DNA reads TGTGCCAGCAGTGGAGGGGGCCCCGATCAGCCCCAGCATTTT.

V gene TRBV6-5 combines with J gene TRBJ2-3; weak D call: TRBD1 (5 bases). Trimming left V 8 bases short and J 2 bases short, with 8 bases between. From germline, CDR1 is MNHEY and CDR2 SVGAGI. This CDR3 spans 12 amino acids. CDR3 region: CASRQHTDTQYF. The CDR3 DNA reads TGTGCCAGCCGACAGCACACAGATACGCAGTATTTT.

The rearrangement joins TRBV10-2 to TRBJ2-7; 9 bases align to TRBD1. The CDR3 runs to 16 residues. V trimming: 7 bases; J trimming: 7 bases; junction bases outside the gene matches: 17. Germline values: CDR1 WSHSY, CDR2 SAAADI. DNA for the CDR3: TGCGCCAGCACCTTCCCCGAGGGGACAGGGACTGTAGAGCAGTACTTC. Protein: CASTFPEGTGTVEQYF.

V is TRBV5-1 and J is TRBJ2-2, with 7 bases fitting TRBD1. Per the germline V gene, CDR1 is SGHRS and CDR2 is YFSETQ. The J segment lost 7 bases and the V segment lost 5 bases, leaving 11 bases of the junction unmatched. CDR3 length: 15 residues. The CDR3 nucleotides are TGCGCCAGCAGGGAAACAGGGGACCGTGGCGGGGAGCTGTTTTTT. It yields the protein CASRETGDRGGELFF.

The chain uses TRBV7-8 and TRBJ2-2; 7 bases line up with TRBD2. V was pared by 3 bases and J by 6 bases, with 7 bases of the junction left unmatched. The CDR3 loop spans 15 amino acids. Germline assignment: CDR1 SGHVS and CDR2 FQNEAQ. Here the CDR3 DNA reads TGTGCCAGCAGCTTGCAGCGGGAATCCCCCGGGGAGCTGTTTTTT. Encoded protein: CASSLQRESPGELFF.

This chain links TRBV14 with TRBJ2-7; D may be TRBD2 (5 bases). This CDR3 has 12 amino acids. Germline V CDR1 and CDR2: SGHDN, FVKESK. V was pared by 2 bases and J by 11 bases, with 13 bases between. The CDR3 reads CASSQKRAGKYF. DNA for the CDR3: TGTGCCAGCAGCCAAAAGAGGGCAGGAAAGTACTTC.

The chain employs TRBV30 and TRBJ2-7; no clear D. This CDR3 contains 11 residues. V was trimmed by 4 bases and J by 5 bases, leaving 9 bases between them. Germline V gene sequence: CDR1 GTSNPN, CDR2 SVGIG (reference sequence). For the CDR3, the DNA is TGTGCCTGGATGGCCTTCCACGAGCAGTACTTC. As protein: CAWMAFHEQYF. The entire variable domain, with the rest obtained from reference TRBV30 and TRBJ2-7, is as follows: SQTIHQWPATLVQPVGSPLSLECTVEGTSNPNLYWYRQAAGRGLQLLFYSVGIGQISSEVPQNLSASRPQDRQFILSSKKLLLSDSGFYLCAWMAFHEQYFGPGTRLTVT.

V gene TRBV12-5 combines with J gene TRBJ2-5; D uncertain. Trimming removed 3 bases from V and 2 bases from J, with 7 bases in between. The CDR3 runs 13 residues. Per the germline V gene, CDR1 is LGHNT and CDR2 is FRNRAP. The CDR3 region has the DNA TGTGCTAGTGGTTTATCAACACAAGAGACCCAGTACTTC. It yields the protein CASGLSTQETQYF.

V usage is TRBV28 and J usage is TRBJ1-1; D might be TRBD1 (5 bases). V shed 2 bases and J shed 5 bases, with 9 bases lying between them. This CDR3 comprises 13 residues. Germline CDR1 is MDHEN and CDR2 is SYDVKM. The CDR3 bases are TGTGCCAGCAGTTTAGGACAACGGACTGAAGCTTTCTTT. Its protein is CASSLGQRTEAFF.

V gene TRBV7-8 combines with J gene TRBJ2-3; 8 bases align to TRBD2. Germline CDR1 reads SGHVS; CDR2 reads FQNEAQ. Trimming cost V 2 bases and J 1 base; bases outside gene matches: 11. The length of the CDR3 is 18 residues. This CDR3 is CASSLPLAGSGGTDTQYF. CDR3 DNA: TGTGCCAGCAGCTTACCCCTGGCGGGTAGCGGGGGCACAGATACGCAGTATTTT.

The chain employs TRBV5-8 and TRBJ2-7; 7 bases line up with TRBD1. The CDR3 sequence is 17 residues long. Per the germline V gene, CDR1 is SGHTS and CDR2 is YDEGEE. With V trimmed by 3 bases and J by 1 base, 13 bases remained unmatched. CDR3 DNA sequence: TGTGCCAGCAGCTCAGTTTACAGGGGAAAAAAGTCCTACGAGCAGTACTTC. Amino acids: CASSSVYRGKKSYEQYF.

A single count supports this clone. The rearrangement links TRBV20-1 to TRBJ2-3; no reliable D call. The CDR3 is 11 residues long. Trimming removed 3 bases at V and 5 bases at J, with 6 bases between. Germline CDR1 and CDR2: DFQATT and SNEGSKA (reference sequence). The CDR3 protein is CSASHGDTQYF. For the CDR3, the DNA is TGCAGTGCTAGTCACGGAGATACGCAGTATTTT.

V usage is TRBV29-1 and J usage is TRBJ2-5, with D tentatively TRBD2 (6 bases). The CDR3 covers 13 residues. V gave up 7 bases and J gave up 1 base, with 13 bases separating them. Germline assignment: CDR1 SQVTM and CDR2 ANQGSEA. Here the CDR3 reads CSATHGGQETQYF. The CDR3 coding sequence is TGCAGCGCCACTCACGGGGGCCAAGAGACCCAGTACTTC.

This chain links TRBV9 with TRBJ1-3; 7 bases line up with TRBD1. Trimming at V came to 5 bases and at J to 4 bases, leaving 3 bases not matched to a gene. The CDR3 contains 13 residues. CDR1 and CDR2 (germline): SGDLS, YYNGEE. As DNA, the CDR3 is TGTGCCAGCAGGAGACAGGGAGGAAACACCATATATTTT. Protein sequence: CASRRQGGNTIYF.

This chain connects TRBV3-1 (or the pseudogene TRBV3-2) to TRBJ2-7, with a tentative D call TRBD1 (5 bases). The CDR3 runs 13 residues. The V and J ends lost 2 bases and 1 base respectively, with 6 bases between them. Germline values: CDR1 LGHDT, CDR2 YNNKEL (reference sequence). CDR3 DNA: TGTGCCAGCAGCCAAAGGGGATCCTACGAGCAGTACTTC. Its protein product is CASSQRGSYEQYF.

The gene calls are TRBV18 and TRBJ2-1, with 10 bases fitting TRBD1. The CDR3 has 18 amino acids. The junction had 10 bases not matched to a gene; V was cut back by 1 base and J by 4 bases. Germline V gene data show CDR1 as KGHSH and CDR2 as LQKENI. The CDR3 sequence is CASSPQKLGQGRYNEQFF. The CDR3 DNA follows: TGTGCCAGCTCACCACAGAAACTGGGACAGGGGAGGTACAATGAGCAGTTCTTC. The full variable domain, with the rest looked up from reference TRBV18 and TRBJ2-1, is NAGVMQNPRHLVRRRGQEARLRCSPMKGHSHVYWYRQLPEEGLKFMVYLQKENIIDESGMPKERFSAEFPKEGPSILRIQQVVRGDSAAYFCASSPQKLGQGRYNEQFFGPGTRLTVL.

The chain combines TRBV29-1 with TRBJ2-7; unclear D gene. Germline CDR1 SQVTM, CDR2 ANQGSEA. This CDR3 has 15 residues. V lost 4 bases and J 3 bases, leaving 19 bases between the germline ends. The CDR3 coding sequence is TGCAGCGTTGTACTTGTCTGGCTGGGCTACTACGAGCAGTACTTC. It yields the protein CSVVLVWLGYYEQYF.

This chain connects TRBV27 to TRBJ1-2; D is undetermined. Trimming shortened V by 6 bases and J by 0 bases, and 11 bases separated the two germline ends. The germline CDR1 and CDR2 sequences are MNHEY and SMNVEV (reference sequence). The CDR3 length is 14 residues. The DNA of the CDR3 is TGTGCCAGCAGAGGAACAGCGGCTAACTATGGCTACACCTTC. This encodes CASRGTAANYGYTF.

The V gene is TRBV5-5, the J gene TRBJ1-1; TRBD1 is a possible D gene (6 bases). V was pared by 4 bases and J by 5 bases, with 18 bases between. The CDR3 covers 15 residues. The V gene's germline CDR1 is SGHKS and CDR2 YYEKEE (reference sequence). The CDR3 coding sequence is TGTGCCAGCAGCGGGGCTTGGGGGCGAGGGACTGAAGCTTTCTTT. Translated: CASSGAWGRGTEAFF.